The 17 T cell receptor beta chains below were found in one sample sequenced in a study of blood T cell repertoires in COVID-19. The data were produced by immunoSEQ multiplex PCR, yet TCRdb's version contains in-frame clones alone and is incomplete. The sample lists approximately 440,000 clones, roughly 88% occurring once. Material: PBMCs or T cells enriched from blood (not recorded which). Receptor source: a man between 18 and 29 years old who had recovered from COVID-19.

This clone was observed a few times. V gene TRBV4-2 combines with J gene TRBJ1-5, with a tentative D call TRBD1 (6 bases). The germline CDR1 and CDR2 sequences are LGHNA and YNFKEQ. CDR3 size: 14 residues. V dropped 1 base and J dropped 6 bases, with 10 bases sitting between them. CDR3 protein: CASSQAGGGQPQHF. The CDR3 DNA follows: TGTGCCAGCAGCCAAGCGGGAGGGGGTCAGCCCCAGCATTTT.

This clone was counted a single time. This chain links TRBV28 with TRBJ2-1; D may be TRBD1 (5 bases). CDR1 is MDHEN, CDR2 SYDVKM, per germline. V dropped 6 bases and J dropped 2 bases, with 14 bases sitting between them. This CDR3 spans 15 amino acids. The CDR3 spells CASRPRRTPYNEQFF. DNA of the CDR3: TGTGCCAGCAGACCTCGACGGACACCCTACAATGAGCAGTTCTTC.

The chain has TRBV21-1 and TRBJ1-1; whether TRBD1, the table's D call, matches the DNA was not checked. TRBV21-1 is labeled a pseudogene. This CDR3 is 17 amino acids long. The CDR3 DNA sequence: TGTGCCAGCAGCAAAAGGAAGGGGGCGGCCGGGTTTCTTGGAGCTTTCTTT. It codes for CASSKRKGAAGFLGAFF.

The gene calls are TRBV5-4 and TRBJ2-7; TRBD2 matches at 8 bases. Looked up from germline, CDR1 is SGHNT and CDR2 is YYREEE (reference sequence). The V segment lost 0 bases and the J segment 2 bases; nucleotides outside the gene matches: 4. The CDR3 has 15 amino acids. The CDR3 sequence is CASSLDAGGTYEQYF. The CDR3, as DNA: TGTGCCAGCAGCTTGGATGCGGGGGGAACCTACGAGCAGTACTTC.

As for this clone: At the DNA level, this CDR3 is encoded by other sequences in the same sample as well. This chain links TRBV7-9 with TRBJ2-3; 8 nucleotides agree with TRBD1. Germline lookup yields CDR1 SEHNR and CDR2 FQNEAQ (reference sequence). V lost 1 base, J lost 1 base, and 1 base stayed unmatched. The CDR3 has 15 amino acids. This CDR3 reads CASSLEGQGTDTQYF. CDR3 sequence (DNA): TGTGCCAGCAGCTTAGAGGGACAGGGCACAGATACGCAGTATTTT.

This chain joins TRBV3-1 (or the pseudogene TRBV3-2) and TRBJ2-3; TRBD2 might be the D (7 bases). This CDR3 has 14 residues. Germline V gene data show CDR1 as LGHDT and CDR2 as YNNKEL (reference sequence). V lost 1 base to trimming and J lost 8 bases, with 13 bases between them. The DNA for the CDR3 is TGTGCCAGCAGCCAAGTACCAAGGGGGGGTACGCAGTATTTT. This sequence encodes CASSQVPRGGTQYF.

Details on this clone: In the same sample, other DNA sequences code for this CDR3. V gene TRBV27 combines with J gene TRBJ1-1; a possible D gene is TRBD1 (5 bases). The CDR3 is 13 residues long. CDR1 is MNHEY and CDR2 is SMNVEV in the germline V gene (reference sequence). The ends were cut back, 3 bases at V and 2 bases at J, with 7 bases in the middle. DNA for the CDR3: TGTGCCAGCAGTTTGGGGGGAAACACTGAAGCTTTCTTT. This sequence encodes CASSLGGNTEAFF.

The CDR3 is CASSFYAASSPLHF. In DNA, the CDR3 is TGTGCCAGCAGCTTCTACGCGGCAAGTTCACCCCTCCACTTT. The V call is TRBV7-9, the J call TRBJ1-6, with D unclear. V was cut by 3 bases and J by 9 bases, with 12 bases left in between. CDR1 is SEHNR, CDR2 FQNEAQ, per germline (reference sequence). The CDR3 is 14 amino acids.

This clone has only a few counts. The chain combines TRBV21-1 with TRBJ1-1; no check of the table's D call, TRBD1, against the DNA was made. TRBV21-1 is a documented pseudogene. The CDR3 contains 15 residues. CDR3: CASSPTGQGSTEAFF. CDR3 nucleotide sequence: TGTGCCAGCAGCCCTACCGGACAGGGTAGCACTGAAGCTTTCTTT.

V and J are TRBV30 and TRBJ2-6; perhaps TRBD1 as D (6 bases). Germline CDR1 and CDR2: GTSNPN and SVGIG (reference sequence). Trimming took off 2 bases at V and 2 bases at J, with 7 bases between the two ends. CDR3 length equals 14 residues. CDR3 coding DNA: TGTGCCTGGAGTACAGGGACTGGGGCCAACGTCCTGACTTTC. Its translation is CAWSTGTGANVLTF.

The chain recombines TRBV10-3 with TRBJ1-1; 10 nucleotides align to TRBD1. With V trimmed by 10 bases and J by 6 bases, 11 bases remained unmatched. This CDR3 spans 14 amino acids. Germline V gives CDR1 ENHRY, CDR2 SYGVKD. The CDR3 here is CASGQTGGEAEAFF. CDR3 coding DNA: TGTGCCAGCGGACAGACAGGGGGCGAGGCTGAAGCTTTCTTT.

In this sample, this clone turned up once. The chain recombines TRBV9 with TRBJ1-1; D remains ambiguous. V was cut by 2 bases and J by 1 base, with 9 bases left in between. This CDR3 has 14 residues. CDR1 is SGDLS, CDR2 YYNGEE, per germline. The CDR3: CASSVSTGNTEAFF. The CDR3 DNA reads TGTGCCAGCAGCGTCTCAACTGGGAACACTGAAGCTTTCTTT.

The CDR3 sequence is CATSRGESGYTF. In DNA, the CDR3 is TGTGCCACCAGCAGAGGGGAGTCTGGCTACACCTTC. The genes are TRBV15 and TRBJ1-2; D is unresolved. This CDR3 is 12 amino acids long. The V gene lost 1 base and the J gene lost 7 bases, with 7 bases spanning the gap. Germline assignment: CDR1 LNHNV and CDR2 YYDKDF (reference sequence). Together with reference TRBV15 and TRBJ1-2, the CDR3 gives the full variable domain: DAMVIQNPRYQVTQFGKPVTLSCSQTLNHNVMYWYQQKSSQAPKLLFHYYDKDFNNEADTPDNFQSRRPNTSFCFLDIRSPGLGDTAMYLCATSRGESGYTFGSGTRLTVV.

V is TRBV21-1 and J is TRBJ1-4. TRBV21-1 is an annotated pseudogene. CDR3 length: 15 residues. CDR3 in amino acids: CASSPRGLMNEKLFF. CDR3 nucleotides: TGTGCCAGTTCCCCACGGGGTCTTATGAATGAAAAACTGTTTTTT.

The gene calls are TRBV10-3 and TRBJ2-5, with TRBD2 identical over 7 bases. The CDR3 extends over 14 amino acids. CDR1 and CDR2 (germline): ENHRY, SYGVKD. The J segment lost 2 bases and the V segment lost 10 bases, leaving 10 bases of the junction unmatched. This CDR3 reads CATLGGVLQETQYF. CDR3 nucleotides: TGTGCCACCTTGGGGGGGGTCCTTCAAGAGACCCAGTACTTC.

The chain recombines TRBV9 with TRBJ1-5; D call uncertain. V was shortened by 4 bases and J by 5 bases, with 13 bases between the two germline ends. Germline V gene data show CDR1 as SGDLS and CDR2 as YYNGEE. This CDR3 spans 14 amino acids. CDR3 sequence (DNA): TGTGCCAGCAGCCTTGAGGGTACATATCAGCCCCAGCATTTT. Its translation: CASSLEGTYQPQHF.

The chain couples TRBV3-1 (or the pseudogene TRBV3-2) to TRBJ2-7; 7 bases agree with TRBD2. Germline V gene sequence: CDR1 LGHDT, CDR2 YNNKEL (reference sequence). V trimming: 4 bases; J trimming: 0 bases; junction bases outside the gene matches: 15. The CDR3 contains 18 residues. This CDR3 is CASSPAAREGMSSYEQYF. CDR3 DNA sequence: TGTGCCAGCAGCCCCGCCGCTAGGGAGGGTATGAGCTCCTACGAGCAGTACTTC.